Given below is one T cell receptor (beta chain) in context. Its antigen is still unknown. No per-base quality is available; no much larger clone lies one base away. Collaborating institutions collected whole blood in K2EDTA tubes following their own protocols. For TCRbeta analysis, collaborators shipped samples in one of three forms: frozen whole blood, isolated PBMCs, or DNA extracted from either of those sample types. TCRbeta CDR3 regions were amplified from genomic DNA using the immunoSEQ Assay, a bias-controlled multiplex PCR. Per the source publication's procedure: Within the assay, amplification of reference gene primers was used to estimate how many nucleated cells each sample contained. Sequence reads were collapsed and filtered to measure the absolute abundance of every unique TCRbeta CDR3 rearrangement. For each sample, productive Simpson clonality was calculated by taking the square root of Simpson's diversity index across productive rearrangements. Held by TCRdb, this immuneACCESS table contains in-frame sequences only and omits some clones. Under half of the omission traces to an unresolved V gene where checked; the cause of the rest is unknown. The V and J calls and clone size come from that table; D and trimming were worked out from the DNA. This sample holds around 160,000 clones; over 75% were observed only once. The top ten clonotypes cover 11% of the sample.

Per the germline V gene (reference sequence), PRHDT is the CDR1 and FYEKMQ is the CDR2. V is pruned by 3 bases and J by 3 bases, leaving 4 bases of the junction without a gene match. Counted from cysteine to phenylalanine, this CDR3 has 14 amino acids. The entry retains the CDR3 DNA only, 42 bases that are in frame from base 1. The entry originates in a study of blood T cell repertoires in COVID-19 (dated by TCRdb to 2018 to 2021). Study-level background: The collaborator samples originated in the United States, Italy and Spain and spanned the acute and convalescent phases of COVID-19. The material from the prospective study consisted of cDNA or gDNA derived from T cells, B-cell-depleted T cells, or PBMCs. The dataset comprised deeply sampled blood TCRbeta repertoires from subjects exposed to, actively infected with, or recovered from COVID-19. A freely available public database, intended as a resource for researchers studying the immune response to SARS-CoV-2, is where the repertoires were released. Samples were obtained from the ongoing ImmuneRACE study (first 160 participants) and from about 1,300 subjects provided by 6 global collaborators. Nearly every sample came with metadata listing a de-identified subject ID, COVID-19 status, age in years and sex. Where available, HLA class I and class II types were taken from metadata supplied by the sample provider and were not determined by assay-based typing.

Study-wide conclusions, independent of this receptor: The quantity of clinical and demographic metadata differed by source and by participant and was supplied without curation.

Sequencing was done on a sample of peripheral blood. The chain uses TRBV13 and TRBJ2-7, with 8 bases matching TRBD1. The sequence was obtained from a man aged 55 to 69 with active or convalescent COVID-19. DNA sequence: TGTGCCAGCAGCTTTACGGACAGGGACTACGAGCAGTACTTC. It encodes CASSFTDRDYEQYF.